Here is one T cell receptor beta chain with its context. Its antigen is not identified. These data originate in a study of siplizumab effects on memory and regulatory T cells. Cells that made up the mixed lymphocyte reaction were cocultured at 37°C for around 6 days. The table came from immunoSEQ multiplex PCR; TCRdb's copy has only in-frame clones and leaves some out. The sample contains some 15,000 clones, around 46% of which appear only once. The sequence was obtained from a human donor in good health; the cells came from an allogeneic mixed lymphocyte reaction. Some clones in this sample may be carry-over from other donors' samples. Material: CFSE-low (dividing) CD4+ T cells sorted from an allogeneic mixed lymphocyte reaction.

The CDR3 DNA is TGCGCCAGCAGCTTGGAAGCGGGGGTAACTAATGAAAAACTGTTTTTT. As protein: CASSLEAGVTNEKLFF. This chain uses TRBV5-1 with TRBJ1-4; a possible D gene is TRBD1 (5 bases). The germline V gene has CDR1 SGHRS and CDR2 YFSETQ. This CDR3 is built from 16 residues. V gave up 0 bases and J gave up 1 base, with 10 bases separating them.